This TCR beta chain stems from a study of cytotoxic CD8 clonotypes in ibrutinib-treated CLL. With sequencing, the targeted depth ranged from 1 in 200,000 to 1 in 1 million T cells. TCRdb's table, derived via immunoSEQ multiplex PCR, lists solely in-frame clones and lacks some. This sample carries roughly 51,000 clones, around half of them seen once, and the ten largest clones take 32%. This clone has just a few counts. Its antigen is unidentified. Regarding the study as a whole: Baseline values of clonality outstripped age-matched healthy donors and followed circulating CD8+ T-cell counts. Private clonotypes, not public ones, expanded at ibrutinib response. Lymph node repertoires were not studied, and sampling times were unmatched.

V was clipped by 9 bases and J by 8 bases; unmatched bases: 8. The CDR3 is 14 residues long. Looked up from germline, CDR1 is SGHNT and CDR2 is YENEEA. The V and J genes are TRBV11-3 and TRBJ2-1, with 12 bases aligning to TRBD2. This specimen consisted of PBMCs, obtained after 12 months of ibrutinib treatment. The clonotype originates from a human donor with chronic lymphocytic leukemia. The CDR3 is CARHRTSGIHEQFF. As DNA, the CDR3 is TGTGCCAGACACCGGACTAGCGGGATACATGAGCAGTTCTTC.